The clone carrying this TCR beta chain was observed a handful of times. Preparation of the TCRbeta library was carried out with unique molecular identifiers. TCRdb processed the PCR reads anew with MiXCR; each CDR3 protein has one entry. Here the sample spans about 250,000 distinct CDR3 sequences, roughly a quarter being singletons. This specimen comes from a study of T-cell reconstitution after alpha-beta-depleted transplantation in children. The CDR3 totals 14 residues. Trimming stripped 6 bases from V and 7 bases from J, with 15 bases between. This rearrangement joins TRBV12-3 or TRBV12-4 to TRBJ2-2; a weak D match, TRBD2 (6 bases). This TCR came from a female patient aged 2-10 years who had a stem cell transplant for congenital amegakaryocytic thrombocytopenia, so the T cells may come from the graft donor. The input for sequencing was PBMCs, mostly from graft donor cells, taken 360 days after TCRalphabeta/CD19-depleted stem cell transplant. CDR3: CASRPGTGVGELFF. For the CDR3, the DNA is TGTGCCAGCAGACCAGGGACGGGGGTCGGGGAGCTGTTTTTT.